This TCR beta chain was found in a study of cytomegalovirus exposure and HLA in healthy donors (dated by TCRdb to 2016 to 2017). Background on the whole study: According to an earlier analysis of a few hundred of the donors, about 179 million T cells yielded over 90 million unique TCR beta sequences and about 300 Gb of sequence data. An early release that covered 640 HLA-typed donors contained 300 to 350 gigabases of sequencing data and 80 million or so unique TCR sequences. The later analysis used no new phenotypic data to find candidate immune exposures, relying instead on TCR beta sequences and their occurrence across donors. Class I and class II HLA loci were covered by the typing at four-digit resolution. Typing coverage varied by locus: 629-630 donors for A, B, C, DRB1 and DQB1; roughly 520 for DQA1; nearly 610 for DPA1; approximately 470 for DPB1. The genetic ancestry cluster associated with self-reported Caucasian donors included 70% to 85% of the roughly 400 genotyped donors. Alongside the repertoire data, information on donor age, sex, ethnicity and CMV serostatus was compiled. The study combined high-throughput TCR immunosequencing, statistical association of individual TCRs with disease status, and machine learning to predict cytomegalovirus infection status. Among approximately 370 genotyped donors of the cohort, an average of approximately 240,000 unique TCR beta nucleotide sequences was sequenced per donor, of which approximately 18% were non-productive. In addition to the first cohort of hundreds of subjects, a separate validation cohort of under 150 different subjects was used. Every discovery cohort repertoire had been produced on one sequencing platform. The aim of the study was to test whether cataloging public T cell receptors could identify signatures of past pathogen exposure. A handful of DR-DQ haplotypes were handled as single units for association and clustering because linkage in the cohort was strong. Genome-wide SNP genotypes for about 65% of the roughly 670 donors were used in a later genetic analysis, which treated that subset as a discovery cohort. The study used immunosequencing to profile the T cell repertoires of some 600 subjects and linked those repertoires to cytomegalovirus serostatus. A later analysis re-analyzed previously published TCR beta repertoires from roughly 630 donors and added high-resolution HLA genotyping to study TCR occurrence patterns. In an earlier analysis of 500 to 650 of the donors, high-throughput TCR beta sequencing was used to judge whether each TCR beta V gene segment behaved as functional or pseudogenic. Points the paper makes about the study in general: A later analysis reported that several top co-occurrence clusters appeared linked to parvovirus B19, influenza, CMV and Epstein-Barr virus. A later analysis found that HLA-associated TCR beta chains were more clonally expanded and had lower generation probabilities than equally common non-associated chains. A total of about 180 TCR beta chains were listed by the study as associated with cytomegalovirus. Because HLA typing was missing for some donors at each locus, association tests included only the typed subset. A later analysis associated 17,000 or so TCR beta sequences with specific HLA alleles at a false discovery rate of 0.05. An earlier analysis of around 540 of the donors showed that most TCR beta V segments appeared in productive rearrangements either about 90% or about 30% of the time, which broadly matched IMGT annotations. Cytomegalovirus status was reported to be diagnosed by the classifier with high specificity and sensitivity in both the original and validation cohorts. Because counts were too low, some 16 rarely observed V segments, including chromosome 9 orphons, were excluded from the earlier analysis of around 590 of the donors. The cohort was sequenced for TCR beta chains only, and without alpha or paired-chain data the features that could be detected were limited. A further reported finding was that TCR beta sequences accurately predicted the HLA-A and HLA-B alleles for most subjects in the first cohort. Some IMGT-functional V segments, including TRBV6-2 and TRBV6-3, could not be distinguished by the 87-base-pair reads and were therefore excluded. A group of highly shared sequence variants was considered likely to be a technical artifact of the sequencing pipeline. Immune exposure information for the cohort was limited to CMV serostatus. According to a later analysis, most CMV-associated TCR beta chains appeared to be HLA-restricted, and the HLA associations seemed to be driven largely by CMV exposure. An association between a missense DCLRE1C variant and V-gene and J-gene trimming of TCR beta chains was found in a later genetic analysis and replicated in an independent cohort. Strong co-occurrence of HLA alleles, especially DR and DQ, made assigning TCR associations to individual alleles difficult. In vitro tests confirmed that a few of the cytomegalovirus-associated TCR beta chains recognize cytomegalovirus antigens. According to a later genetic analysis, donors in an Asian-associated ancestry cluster had fewer N-insertions in productive TCRs than the roughly 670-donor mean. Correlated functional status among segregating V segments might be attributable to linkage disequilibrium, but an unknown experimental factor could not be ruled out. In a later analysis, TCR association rates were found to vary across HLA loci, with the most associated TCRs seen for DRB1 alleles and the fewest for HLA-C alleles. Presence/absence analyses assumed roughly uniform sequencing depth across donors, an assumption that may not hold. The authors suggested that the approach could potentially be generalized to other disease states and immunological phenotypes. Most TCR sequences were observed very rarely across donors, whereas some public TCRs were present in many individuals.

Receptor amplification or capture employed the immunoSEQ multiplex PCR assay. The multiplex PCR relied on a mix of 60 forward primers for TCR Vbeta segments and 13 reverse primers for TCR Jbeta segments. A multiplex PCR assay on genomic DNA amplified the CDR3 region of rearranged TCR beta genes. The Illumina HiSeq System was used to sequence the amplified TCR beta libraries as 87-base-pair reads. In the original analysis: In a later analysis, around 80 million unique TCR beta chains were counted across the approximately 670 repertoires, and about 10 million of these chains were shared by at least two donors. Raw reads were error-corrected and collapsed into unique sequences with a nearest-neighbor algorithm that merged closely related sequences to remove PCR and sequencing errors. To assign V, D and J gene segments, CDR3 sequences were aligned to IMGT reference sequences. Each retained sequence needed at least a six-nucleotide match to both a V gene segment and a J gene segment. A rearrangement was called productive if the CDR3 had no stop codons and remained in frame with V and J, and every other rearrangement was called non-productive. Following IMGT convention, CDR3 was defined as the stretch from the second conserved V-encoded cysteine up to the conserved J-encoded phenylalanine. The earlier analysis of about 640 of the donors excluded any sequence lacking an unambiguous match to a single V gene segment. In an earlier analysis of about 590 of the donors, a V segment was called functional when productive rearrangements were above 56.7%, and segregating when the standard deviation between donors exceeded 5%. A statistical classification framework was built for diagnosing cytomegalovirus status from the catalog of TCR beta chain sequences. In a later analysis, V and J genes were assigned by comparing TCR nucleotide sequences against IMGT/GENE-DB human TR gene sequences. Using the TCRdist pipeline, a later analysis assigned CDR3 sequences along with most-parsimonious VDJ recombination scenarios. In a later analysis, each TCR beta chain was defined by its CDR3 amino acid sequence together with its V-gene family, and reads without a unique V-gene family were excluded. A later analysis removed roughly 590 highly shared, low-generation-probability nucleotide sequences to deal with suspected cross-contamination and a sequencing artifact. A later analysis calculated a clonal expansion index for each public chain from normalized within-repertoire ranks of inferred template counts. In a later analysis, generation probabilities were computed with a VDJ recombination model fitted to out-of-frame rearrangements, and the resulting probabilities were checked against IGoR. In a later analysis, TCR-TCR, TCR-HLA and TCR-CMV co-occurrence was scored with hypergeometric tests, and a repertoire-size bias correction was applied to TCR pairs. A later analysis estimated false discovery rates by permuting HLA or CMV assignments 20 times. In a later analysis, co-occurring TCRs were grouped using DBSCAN, and TCRdist sequence similarity was added for clustering within HLA-allele-positive subsets. Repertoires with fewer than 30,000 or more than 120,000 public chains, plus five repertoires with anomalous nucleotide sharing, were excluded from co-occurrence clustering. TCRdb retrieved this table from immuneACCESS and kept in-frame rearrangements only. Not all clones are present; in checked studies, unresolved V genes account for under half, and no reason is known for the remainder. V, J and clone size are taken as reported in that table, and D and trimming were inferred from the DNA itself. This sample has some 99,000 clones in its table, and approximately 76% of those were observed once. Of the sample, roughly 2% falls within the top ten clones.

Of note for this clone: This receptor's antigen is unknown. Base-call qualities are not available, and no considerably larger clone is one nucleotide away.

In total, roughly 670 healthy bone marrow donors made up the cohort. All cohort members were sampled while nominally healthy, although unrecorded immune exposures were likely present. The donor tested CMV seronegative, placing the donor among the 350 or so seronegative members of the cohort. A peripheral blood sample was provided by each donor, and peripheral blood mononuclear cells were used for TCR beta sequencing. Genomic DNA was extracted from the blood cell samples with the Qiagen DNeasy Blood Extraction Kit. At the junction V is shortened by 6 bases and J by 6 bases; bases outside the gene matches: 6. The germline V gene (reference sequence) gives CDR1 as LNHDA and CDR2 as SQIVND. Including the terminal cysteine and phenylalanine, the CDR3 comprises 14 residues. This entry keeps only the CDR3 DNA: 42 bases, framed from base 1.

This chain joins TRBV19 to TRBJ1-5; 9 nucleotides in the junction match TRBD1. Input material: PBMCs. This sequence originates from a man aged 35-49 years in good health and CMV-seronegative. The CDR3: CASRRGQGRQPQHF. The DNA sequence is as follows: TGTGCCAGTAGACGTGGACAGGGGCGTCAGCCCCAGCATTTT.